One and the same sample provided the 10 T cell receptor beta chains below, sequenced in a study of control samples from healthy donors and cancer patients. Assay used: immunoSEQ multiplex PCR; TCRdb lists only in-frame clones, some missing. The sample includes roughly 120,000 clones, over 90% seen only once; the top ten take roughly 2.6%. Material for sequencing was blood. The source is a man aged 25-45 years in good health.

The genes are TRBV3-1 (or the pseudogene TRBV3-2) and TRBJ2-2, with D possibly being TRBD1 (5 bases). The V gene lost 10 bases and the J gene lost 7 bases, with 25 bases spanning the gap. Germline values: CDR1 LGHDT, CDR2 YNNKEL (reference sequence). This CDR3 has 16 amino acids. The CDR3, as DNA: TGTGCCACTGGGGTCAGGGATATTATTGAGCACGGGGAGCTGTTTTTT. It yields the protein CATGVRDIIEHGELFF.

Here the CDR3 DNA reads TGTGCCAGCAGTTTTAACGGACTAGCGGCCCAAGAGACCCAGTACTTC. Translating gives CASSFNGLAAQETQYF. This rearrangement joins TRBV6-5 to TRBJ2-5; 10 nucleotides align to TRBD2. Germline CDR1 MNHEY, CDR2 SVGAGI. J was trimmed by 1 base and V by 4 bases; bases with no gene match: 6. The CDR3 is made up of 16 amino acids.

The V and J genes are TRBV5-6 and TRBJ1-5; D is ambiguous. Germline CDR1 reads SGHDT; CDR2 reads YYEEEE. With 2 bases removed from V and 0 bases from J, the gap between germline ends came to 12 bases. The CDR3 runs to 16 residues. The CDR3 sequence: CASSFFDKASNQPQHF. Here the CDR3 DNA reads TGTGCCAGCAGCTTCTTTGACAAGGCTAGCAATCAGCCCCAGCATTTT.

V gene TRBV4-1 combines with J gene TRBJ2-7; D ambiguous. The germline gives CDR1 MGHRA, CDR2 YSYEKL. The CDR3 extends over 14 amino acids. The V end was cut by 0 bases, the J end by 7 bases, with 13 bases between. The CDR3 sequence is CASSQDQTFREQYF. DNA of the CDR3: TGCGCCAGCAGCCAAGATCAGACCTTTAGGGAGCAGTACTTC.

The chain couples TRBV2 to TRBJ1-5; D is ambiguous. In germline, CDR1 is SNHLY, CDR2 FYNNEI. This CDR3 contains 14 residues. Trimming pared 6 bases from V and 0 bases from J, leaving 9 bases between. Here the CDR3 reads CASRPEYSNQPQHF. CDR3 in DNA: TGTGCCAGCAGACCGGAGTATAGCAATCAGCCCCAGCATTTT.

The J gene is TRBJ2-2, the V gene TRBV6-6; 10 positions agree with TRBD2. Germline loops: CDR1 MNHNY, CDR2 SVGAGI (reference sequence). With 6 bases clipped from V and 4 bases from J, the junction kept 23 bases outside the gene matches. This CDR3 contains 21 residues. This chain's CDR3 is CASSQMDPRGASGGRTGELFF. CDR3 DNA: TGTGCCAGCAGCCAAATGGACCCCCGGGGGGCTAGCGGGGGACGCACCGGGGAGCTGTTTTTT.

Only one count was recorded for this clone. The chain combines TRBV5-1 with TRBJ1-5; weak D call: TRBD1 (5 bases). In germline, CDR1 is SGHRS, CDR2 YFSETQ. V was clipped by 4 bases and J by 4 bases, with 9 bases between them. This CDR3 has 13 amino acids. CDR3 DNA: TGCGCCAGCAGCGTGGACATTAATCAGCCCCAGCATTTT. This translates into CASSVDINQPQHF.

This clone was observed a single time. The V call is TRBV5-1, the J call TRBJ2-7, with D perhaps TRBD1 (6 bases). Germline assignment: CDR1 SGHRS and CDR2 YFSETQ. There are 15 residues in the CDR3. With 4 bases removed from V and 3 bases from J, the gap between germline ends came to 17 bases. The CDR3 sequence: CASSEGTLNRYEQYF. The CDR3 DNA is TGCGCCAGCAGCGAGGGGACACTGAACCGCTACGAGCAGTACTTC. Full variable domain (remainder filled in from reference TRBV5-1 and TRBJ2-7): KAGVTQTPRYLIKTRGQQVTLSCSPISGHRSVSWYQQTPGQGLQFLFEYFSETQRNKGNFPGRFSGRQFSNSRSEMNVSTLELGDSALYLCASSEGTLNRYEQYFGPGTRLTVT.

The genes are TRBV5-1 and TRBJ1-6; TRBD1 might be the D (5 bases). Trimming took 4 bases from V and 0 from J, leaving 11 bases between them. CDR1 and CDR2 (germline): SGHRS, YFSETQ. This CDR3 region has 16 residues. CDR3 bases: TGCGCCAGCAGCCCGGGGGGTCTCTCCTATAATTCACCCCTCCACTTT. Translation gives CASSPGGLSYNSPLHF. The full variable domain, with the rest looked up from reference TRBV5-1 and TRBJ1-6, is KAGVTQTPRYLIKTRGQQVTLSCSPISGHRSVSWYQQTPGQGLQFLFEYFSETQRNKGNFPGRFSGRQFSNSRSEMNVSTLELGDSALYLCASSPGGLSYNSPLHFGNGTRLTVT.

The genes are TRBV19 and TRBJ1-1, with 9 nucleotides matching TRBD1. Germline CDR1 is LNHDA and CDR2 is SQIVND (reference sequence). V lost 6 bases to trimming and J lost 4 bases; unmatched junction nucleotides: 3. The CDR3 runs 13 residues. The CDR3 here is CASRRDRVTEAFF. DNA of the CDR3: TGTGCCAGTAGACGGGACAGGGTCACTGAAGCTTTCTTT.